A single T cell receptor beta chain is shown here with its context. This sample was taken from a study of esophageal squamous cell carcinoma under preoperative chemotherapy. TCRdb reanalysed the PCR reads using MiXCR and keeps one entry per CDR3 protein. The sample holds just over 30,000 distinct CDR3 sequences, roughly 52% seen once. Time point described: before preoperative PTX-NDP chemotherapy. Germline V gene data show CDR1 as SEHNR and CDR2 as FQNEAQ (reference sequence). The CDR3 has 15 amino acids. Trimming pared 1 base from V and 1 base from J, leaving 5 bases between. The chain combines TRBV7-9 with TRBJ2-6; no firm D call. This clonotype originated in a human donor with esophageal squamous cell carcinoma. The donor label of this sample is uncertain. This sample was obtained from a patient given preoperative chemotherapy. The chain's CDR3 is CASSLGGSGANVLTF. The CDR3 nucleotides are TGTGCCAGCAGCTTAGGGGGTTCTGGGGCCAACGTCCTGACTTTC.